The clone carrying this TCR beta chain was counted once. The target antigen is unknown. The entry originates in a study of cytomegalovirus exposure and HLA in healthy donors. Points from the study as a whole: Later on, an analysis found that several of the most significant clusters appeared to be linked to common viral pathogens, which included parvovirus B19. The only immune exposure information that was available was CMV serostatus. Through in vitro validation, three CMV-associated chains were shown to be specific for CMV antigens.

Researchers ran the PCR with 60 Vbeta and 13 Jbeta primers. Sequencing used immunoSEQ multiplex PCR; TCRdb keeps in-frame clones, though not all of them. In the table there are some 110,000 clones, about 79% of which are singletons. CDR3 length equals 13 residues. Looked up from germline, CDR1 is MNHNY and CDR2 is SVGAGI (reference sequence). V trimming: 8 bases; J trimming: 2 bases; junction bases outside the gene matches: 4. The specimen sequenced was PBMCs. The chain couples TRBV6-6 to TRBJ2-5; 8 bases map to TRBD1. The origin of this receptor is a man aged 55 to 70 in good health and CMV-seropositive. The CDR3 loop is CASSDRAQETQYF. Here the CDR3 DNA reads TGTGCCAGCTCGGACAGGGCTCAAGAGACCCAGTACTTC.